The T cell receptor (beta chain) described here comes from a study of blood T cell repertoires in COVID-19. As for the study in general: Researchers got acute and convalescent COVID-19 samples from the United States, Italy and Spain. The analysed material was cDNA or gDNA that came from T cells, B-cell-depleted T cells, or PBMCs.

As handled by the study authors: Estimation of nucleated cell counts was performed using reference gene primer amplification. Data came from immunoSEQ multiplex PCR; TCRdb stores just in-frame clones and leaves some out. V, J and clone size are taken as reported in that table, and D and trimming were inferred from the DNA itself. The sample has 200,000 to 250,000 clones; nearly 90% are singletons. CDR3 length: 17 residues. Germline assignment: CDR1 SGHVS and CDR2 FNYEAQ. V gave up 6 bases and J gave up 0 bases; unmatched junction bases: 11. The sample comprised peripheral blood. The receptor was derived from a woman in her late teens or twenties who had recovered from COVID-19. This sequence joins TRBV7-6 and TRBJ2-5; 9 nucleotides line up with TRBD1. DNA for the CDR3: TGTGCCAGCAGTTTACAGGGGGCGCGTGAGTACCAAGAGACCCAGTACTTC. It is translated as CASSLQGAREYQETQYF.